This TCR beta chain was identified during a study of blood T cell repertoires in COVID-19. Across the study: Both acute and convalescent COVID-19 samples were obtained from the United States, Italy and Spain. T cells, B-cell-depleted T cells, or PBMCs supplied cDNA or gDNA.

The V and J ends lost 1 base and 3 bases respectively, with 12 bases between them. The CDR3 extends over 15 amino acids. Germline V CDR1 and CDR2: LGHDT, YNNKEL (reference sequence). The table came from immunoSEQ multiplex PCR; TCRdb's copy has only in-frame clones and leaves some out. The table lists about 87,000 clones, 75% to 90% of them singletons, with 5% to 5.5% in the top ten. The chain couples TRBV3-1 (or the pseudogene TRBV3-2) to TRBJ1-2; D is possibly TRBD1 (5 bases). The receptor was derived from an elderly woman with active COVID-19. Input material: peripheral blood. This CDR3 is CASSQGFRADYGYTF. CDR3 bases: TGTGCCAGCAGCCAAGGATTCAGGGCAGACTATGGCTACACCTTC.